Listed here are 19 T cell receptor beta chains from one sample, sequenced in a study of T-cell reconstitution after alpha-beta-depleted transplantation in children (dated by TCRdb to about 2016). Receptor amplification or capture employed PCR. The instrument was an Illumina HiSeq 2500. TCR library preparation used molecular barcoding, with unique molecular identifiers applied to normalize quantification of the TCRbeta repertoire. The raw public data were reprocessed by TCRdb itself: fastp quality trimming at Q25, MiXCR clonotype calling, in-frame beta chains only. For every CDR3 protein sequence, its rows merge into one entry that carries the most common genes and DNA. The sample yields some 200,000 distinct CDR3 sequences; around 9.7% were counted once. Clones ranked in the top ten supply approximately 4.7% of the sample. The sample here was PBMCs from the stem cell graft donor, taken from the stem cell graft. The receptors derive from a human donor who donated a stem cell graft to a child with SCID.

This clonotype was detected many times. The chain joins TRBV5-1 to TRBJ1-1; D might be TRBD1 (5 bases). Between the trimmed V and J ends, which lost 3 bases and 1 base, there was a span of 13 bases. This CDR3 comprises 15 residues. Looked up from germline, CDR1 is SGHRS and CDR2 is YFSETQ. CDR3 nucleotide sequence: TGCGCCAGCAGCTGGGGCGGCGATCAGAACACTGAAGCTTTCTTT. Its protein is CASSWGGDQNTEAFF.

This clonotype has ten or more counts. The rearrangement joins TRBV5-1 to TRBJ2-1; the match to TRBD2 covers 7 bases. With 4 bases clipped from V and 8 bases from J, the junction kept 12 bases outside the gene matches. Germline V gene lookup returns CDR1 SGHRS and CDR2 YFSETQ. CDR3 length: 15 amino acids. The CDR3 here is CASSARGGLKDEQFF. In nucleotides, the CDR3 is TGCGCCAGCAGCGCAAGGGGAGGGCTTAAGGATGAGCAGTTCTTC. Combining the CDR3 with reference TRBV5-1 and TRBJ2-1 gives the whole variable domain KAGVTQTPRYLIKTRGQQVTLSCSPISGHRSVSWYQQTPGQGLQFLFEYFSETQRNKGNFPGRFSGRQFSNSRSEMNVSTLELGDSALYLCASSARGGLKDEQFFGPGTRLTVL.

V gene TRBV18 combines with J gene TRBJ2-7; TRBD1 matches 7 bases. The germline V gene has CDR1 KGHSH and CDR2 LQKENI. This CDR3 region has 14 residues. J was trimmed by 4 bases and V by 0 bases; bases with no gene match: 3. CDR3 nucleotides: TGTGCCAGCTCACCACCCGACAGGGTTTACGAGCAGTACTTC. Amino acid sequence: CASSPPDRVYEQYF.

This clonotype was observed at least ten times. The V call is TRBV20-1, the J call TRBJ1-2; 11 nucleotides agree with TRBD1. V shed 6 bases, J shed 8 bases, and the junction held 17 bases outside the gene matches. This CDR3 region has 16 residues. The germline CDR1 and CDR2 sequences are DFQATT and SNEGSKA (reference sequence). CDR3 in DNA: TGCAGTGCCCCTAATTTACACGGGACAGGGGGTAAAGGCTACACCTTC. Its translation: CSAPNLHGTGGKGYTF.

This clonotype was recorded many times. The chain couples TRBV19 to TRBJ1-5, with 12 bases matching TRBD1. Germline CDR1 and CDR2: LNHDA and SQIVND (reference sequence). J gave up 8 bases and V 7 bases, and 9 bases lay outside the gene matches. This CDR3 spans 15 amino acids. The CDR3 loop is CASNTGTGGWEPQHF. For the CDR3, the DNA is TGTGCCAGTAACACTGGGACAGGGGGCTGGGAGCCCCAGCATTTT.

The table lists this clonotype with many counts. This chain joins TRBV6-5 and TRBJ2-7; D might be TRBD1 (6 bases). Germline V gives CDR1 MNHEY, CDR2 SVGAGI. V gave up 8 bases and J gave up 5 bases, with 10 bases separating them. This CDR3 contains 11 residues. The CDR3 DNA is TGTGCCAGCTCCAGGGGAAACGAGCAGTACTTC. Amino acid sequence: CASSRGNEQYF.

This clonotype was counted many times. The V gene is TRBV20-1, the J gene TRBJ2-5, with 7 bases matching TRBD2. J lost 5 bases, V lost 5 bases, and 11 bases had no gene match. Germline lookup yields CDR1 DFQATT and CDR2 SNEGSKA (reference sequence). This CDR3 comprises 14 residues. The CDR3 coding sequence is TGCAGTGCTGAACCCCGGGCTAGCGGTGAGACCCAGTACTTC. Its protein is CSAEPRASGETQYF.

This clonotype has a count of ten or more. The CDR3 nucleotides read TGCGCCAGCAGCCCTGGACAGGGGCGGGAGGATACGCAGTATTTT. Translated, it gives CASSPGQGREDTQYF. The V gene is TRBV5-1, the J gene TRBJ2-3, with 9 bases that match TRBD1. The V gene end was trimmed by 4 bases and the J gene end by 6 bases; junction bases not matched to a gene: 9. Germline loops: CDR1 SGHRS, CDR2 YFSETQ. The CDR3 spans 15 residues.

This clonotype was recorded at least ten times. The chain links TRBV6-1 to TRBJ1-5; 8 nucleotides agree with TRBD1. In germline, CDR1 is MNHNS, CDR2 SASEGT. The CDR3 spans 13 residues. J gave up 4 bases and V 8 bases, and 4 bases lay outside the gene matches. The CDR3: CASRTGLNQPQHF. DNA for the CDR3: TGTGCCAGCCGGACAGGGTTAAATCAGCCCCAGCATTTT.

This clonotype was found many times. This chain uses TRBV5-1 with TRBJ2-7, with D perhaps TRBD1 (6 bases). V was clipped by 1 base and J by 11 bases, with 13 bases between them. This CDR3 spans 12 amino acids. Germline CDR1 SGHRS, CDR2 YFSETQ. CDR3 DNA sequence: TGCGCCAGCAGCTTGTTTGTGGGGGCGGAGTACTTC. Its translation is CASSLFVGAEYF.

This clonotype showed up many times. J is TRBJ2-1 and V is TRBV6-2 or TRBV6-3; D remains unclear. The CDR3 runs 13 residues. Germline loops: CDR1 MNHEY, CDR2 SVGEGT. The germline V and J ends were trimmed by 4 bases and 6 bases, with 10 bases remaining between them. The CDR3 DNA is TGTGCCAGCAGTTCAGTAGGGTTCAATGAGCAGTTCTTC. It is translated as CASSSVGFNEQFF.

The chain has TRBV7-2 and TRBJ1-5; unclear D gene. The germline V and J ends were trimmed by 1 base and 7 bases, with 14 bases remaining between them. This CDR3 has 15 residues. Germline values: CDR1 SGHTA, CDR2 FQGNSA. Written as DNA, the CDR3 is TGTGCCAGCAGCTTAGATGGGAAAACAATGCAGCCCCAGCATTTT. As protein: CASSLDGKTMQPQHF. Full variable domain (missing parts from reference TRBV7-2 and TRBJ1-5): GAGVSQSPSNKVTEKGKDVELRCDPISGHTALYWYRQSLGQGLEFLIYFQGNSAPDKSGLPSDRFSAERTGGSVSTLTIQRTQQEDSAVYLCASSLDGKTMQPQHFGDGTRLSIL.

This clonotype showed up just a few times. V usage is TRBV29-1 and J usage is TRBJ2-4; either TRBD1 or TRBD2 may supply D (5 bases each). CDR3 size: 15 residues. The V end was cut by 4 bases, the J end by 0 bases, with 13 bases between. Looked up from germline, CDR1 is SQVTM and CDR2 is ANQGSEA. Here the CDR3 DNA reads TGCAGCGTTGTTGCAGGGACCTTAGCCAAAAACATTCAGTACTTC. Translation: CSVVAGTLAKNIQYF.

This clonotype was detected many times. This CDR3 is CASSLPGPDTGELFF. The CDR3 DNA follows: TGCGCCAGCAGCTTGCCAGGCCCCGACACCGGGGAGCTGTTTTTT. The chain recombines TRBV5-1 with TRBJ2-2; D is uncertain. V lost 1 base and J lost 3, with 10 bases in between. Germline CDR1 and CDR2: SGHRS and YFSETQ. CDR3 length: 15 amino acids.

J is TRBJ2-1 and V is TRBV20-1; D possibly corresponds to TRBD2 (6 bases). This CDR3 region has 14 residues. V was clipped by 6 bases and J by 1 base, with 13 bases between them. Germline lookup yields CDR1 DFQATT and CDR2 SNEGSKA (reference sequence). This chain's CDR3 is CSAKSGGSYNEQFF. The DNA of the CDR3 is TGCAGTGCCAAATCCGGGGGATCCTACAATGAGCAGTTCTTC.

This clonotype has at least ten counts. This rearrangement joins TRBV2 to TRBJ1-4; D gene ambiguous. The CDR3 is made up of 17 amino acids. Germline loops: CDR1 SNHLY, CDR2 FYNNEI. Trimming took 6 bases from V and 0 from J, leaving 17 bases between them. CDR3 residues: CASRERQLVATNEKLFF. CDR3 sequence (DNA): TGTGCCAGCAGAGAAAGGCAGTTAGTTGCAACTAATGAAAAACTGTTTTTT.

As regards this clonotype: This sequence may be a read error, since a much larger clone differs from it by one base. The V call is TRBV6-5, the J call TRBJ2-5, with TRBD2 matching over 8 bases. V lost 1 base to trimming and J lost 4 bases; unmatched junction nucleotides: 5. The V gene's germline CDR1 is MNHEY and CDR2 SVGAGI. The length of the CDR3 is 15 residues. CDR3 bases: TGTGCCAGCAGTTACTGGGCTAGCGGGCGAGAGACCCAGTACTTC. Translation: CASSYWASGRETQYF.

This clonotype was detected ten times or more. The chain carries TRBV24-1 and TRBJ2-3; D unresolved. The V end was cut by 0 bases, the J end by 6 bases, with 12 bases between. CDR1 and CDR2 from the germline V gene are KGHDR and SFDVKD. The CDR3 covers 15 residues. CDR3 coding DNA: TGTGCCACCAGTGATTTGCTCGCTTCAACGGATACGCAGTATTTT. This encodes CATSDLLASTDTQYF.

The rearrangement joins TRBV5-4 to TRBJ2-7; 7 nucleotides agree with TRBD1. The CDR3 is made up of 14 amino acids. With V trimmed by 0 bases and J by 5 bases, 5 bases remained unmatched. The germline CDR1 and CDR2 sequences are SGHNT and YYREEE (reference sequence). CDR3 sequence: CASSLGQGNDEQYF. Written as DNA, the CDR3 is TGTGCCAGCAGCTTGGGACAGGGAAATGACGAGCAGTACTTC.